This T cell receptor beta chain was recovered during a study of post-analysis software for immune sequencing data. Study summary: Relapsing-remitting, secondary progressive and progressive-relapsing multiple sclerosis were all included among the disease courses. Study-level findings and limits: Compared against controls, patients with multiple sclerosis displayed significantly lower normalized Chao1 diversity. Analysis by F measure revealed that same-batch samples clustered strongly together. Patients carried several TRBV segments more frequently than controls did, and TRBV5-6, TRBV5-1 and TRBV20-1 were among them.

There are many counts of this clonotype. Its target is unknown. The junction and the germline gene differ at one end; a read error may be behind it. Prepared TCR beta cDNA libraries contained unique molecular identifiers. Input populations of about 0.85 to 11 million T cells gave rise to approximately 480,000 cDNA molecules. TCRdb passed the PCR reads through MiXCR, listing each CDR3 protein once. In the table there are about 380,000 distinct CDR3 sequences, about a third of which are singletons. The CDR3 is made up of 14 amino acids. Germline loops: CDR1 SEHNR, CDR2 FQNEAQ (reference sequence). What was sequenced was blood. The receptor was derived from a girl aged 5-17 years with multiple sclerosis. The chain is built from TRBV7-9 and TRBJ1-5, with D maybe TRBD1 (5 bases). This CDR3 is CASSLVGGNQPQHF. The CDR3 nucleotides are TGCGCCAGCAGTTTGGTGGGGGGCAATCAGCCCCAGCATTTT.